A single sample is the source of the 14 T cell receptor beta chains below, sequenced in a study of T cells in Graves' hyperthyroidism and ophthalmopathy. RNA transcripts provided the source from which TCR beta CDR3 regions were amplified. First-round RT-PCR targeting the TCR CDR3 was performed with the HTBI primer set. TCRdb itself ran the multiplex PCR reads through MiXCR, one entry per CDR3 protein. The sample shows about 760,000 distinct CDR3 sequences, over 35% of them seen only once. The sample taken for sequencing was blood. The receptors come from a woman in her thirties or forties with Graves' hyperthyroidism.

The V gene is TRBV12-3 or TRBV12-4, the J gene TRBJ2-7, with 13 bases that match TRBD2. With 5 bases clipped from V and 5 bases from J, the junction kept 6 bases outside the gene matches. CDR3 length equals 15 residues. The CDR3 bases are TGTGCCAGCAGTGAAGGACTAGCGGGGGTTAACGAGCAGTACTTC. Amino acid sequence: CASSEGLAGVNEQYF.

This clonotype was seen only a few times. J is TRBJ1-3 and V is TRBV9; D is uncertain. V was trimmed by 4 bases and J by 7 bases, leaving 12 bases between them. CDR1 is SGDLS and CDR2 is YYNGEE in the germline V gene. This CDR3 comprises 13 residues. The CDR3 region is CASSHEGMNTIYF. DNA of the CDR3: TGTGCCAGCAGCCACGAGGGTATGAACACCATATATTTT.

The CDR3 coding sequence is TGTGCCAGCAGTCCCGGCAACAGGGGAGGGGGAATCAATTCACCCCTCCACTTT. Amino acids: CASSPGNRGGGINSPLHF. The chain links TRBV12-3 or TRBV12-4 to TRBJ1-6, with 7 bases that match TRBD1. The CDR3 extends over 18 amino acids. With 5 bases clipped from V and 7 bases from J, the junction kept 17 bases outside the gene matches.

CDR3: CASSAAIPGQNYGYTF. In DNA, the CDR3 is TGTGCCAGCAGTGCCGCCATCCCGGGACAAAACTATGGCTACACCTTC. The V gene is TRBV25-1, the J gene TRBJ1-2; possibly TRBD1 for D (6 bases). Germline CDR1 reads MGHDK; CDR2 reads SYGVNS. The CDR3 sequence is 16 residues long. Trimming pared 4 bases from V and 2 bases from J, leaving 17 bases between.

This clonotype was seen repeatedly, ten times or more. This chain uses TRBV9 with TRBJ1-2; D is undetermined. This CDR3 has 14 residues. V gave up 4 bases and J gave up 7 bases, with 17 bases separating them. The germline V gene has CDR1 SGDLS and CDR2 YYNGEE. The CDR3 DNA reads TGTGCCAGCAGCACCCAGGAGGGAACAGTTGGCTACACCTTC. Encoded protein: CASSTQEGTVGYTF.

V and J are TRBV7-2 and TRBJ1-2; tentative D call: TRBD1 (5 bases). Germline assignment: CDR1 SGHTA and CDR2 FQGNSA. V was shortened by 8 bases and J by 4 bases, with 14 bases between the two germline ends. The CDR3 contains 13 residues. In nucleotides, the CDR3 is TGTGCCAGCGGGACCGGACTGATCTATGGCTACACCTTC. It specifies CASGTGLIYGYTF.

CDR3 sequence reads: CATSPFSTDTQYF. The CDR3 DNA is TGTGCCACCAGTCCCTTTAGCACAGATACGCAGTATTTT. The chain links TRBV24-1 to TRBJ2-3; D gene uncertain. This CDR3 has 13 residues. Germline values: CDR1 KGHDR, CDR2 SFDVKD. V lost 6 bases and J lost 0, with 6 bases in between.

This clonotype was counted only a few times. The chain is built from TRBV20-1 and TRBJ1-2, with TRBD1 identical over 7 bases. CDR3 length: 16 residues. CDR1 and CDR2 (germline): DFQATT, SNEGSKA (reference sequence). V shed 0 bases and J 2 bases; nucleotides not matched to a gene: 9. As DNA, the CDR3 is TGCAGTGCTAGAGACCCCCGGGACAGTCTAAACTATGGCTACACCTTC. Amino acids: CSARDPRDSLNYGYTF.

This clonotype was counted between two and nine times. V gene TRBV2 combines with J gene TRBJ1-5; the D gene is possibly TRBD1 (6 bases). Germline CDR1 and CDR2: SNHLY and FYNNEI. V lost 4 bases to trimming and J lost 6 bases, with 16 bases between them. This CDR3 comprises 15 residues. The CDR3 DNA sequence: TGTGCCAGCAGTGCTCTGGGGGCGCGAGCTCAGCCCCAGCATTTT. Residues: CASSALGARAQPQHF.

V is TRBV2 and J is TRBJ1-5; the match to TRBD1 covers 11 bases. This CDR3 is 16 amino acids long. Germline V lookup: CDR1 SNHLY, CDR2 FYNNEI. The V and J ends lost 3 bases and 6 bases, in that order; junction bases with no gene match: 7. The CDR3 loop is CASSDKDRGLGQPQHF. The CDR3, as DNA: TGTGCCAGCAGTGATAAGGACAGGGGGCTGGGTCAGCCCCAGCATTTT.

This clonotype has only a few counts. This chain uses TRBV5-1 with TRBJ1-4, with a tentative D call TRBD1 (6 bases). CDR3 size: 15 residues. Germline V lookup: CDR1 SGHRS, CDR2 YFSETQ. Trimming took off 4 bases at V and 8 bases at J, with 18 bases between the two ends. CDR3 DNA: TGCGCCAGCAGCGGCCGGGACACGGTTGGGGAAAAACTGTTTTTT. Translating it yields CASSGRDTVGEKLFF.

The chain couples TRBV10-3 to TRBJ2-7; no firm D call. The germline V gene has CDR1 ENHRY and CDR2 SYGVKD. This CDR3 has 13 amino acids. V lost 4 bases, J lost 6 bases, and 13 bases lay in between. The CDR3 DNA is TGTGCCATCAGTGGCTCACGGATCGCCGAGCAGTACTTC. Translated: CAISGSRIAEQYF.

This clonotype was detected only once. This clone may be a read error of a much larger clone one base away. CDR3 bases: TGCGCCAGCAGCCAACATAGGGGATGGGTAGGTCAGCCCCAGCATTTT. Protein product: CASSQHRGWVGQPQHF. V usage is TRBV7-2 and J usage is TRBJ1-5; the D gene is possibly TRBD1 (5 bases). Germline loops: CDR1 SGHTA, CDR2 FQGNSA. The CDR3 consists of 16 residues. The variable domain in full, with the rest retrieved from reference TRBV7-2 and TRBJ1-5, is GAGVSQSPSNKVTEKGKDVELRCDPISGHTALYWYRQSLGQGLEFLIYFQGNSAPDKSGLPSDRFSAERTGGSVSTLTIQRTQQEDSAVYLCASSQHRGWVGQPQHFGDGTRLSIL.

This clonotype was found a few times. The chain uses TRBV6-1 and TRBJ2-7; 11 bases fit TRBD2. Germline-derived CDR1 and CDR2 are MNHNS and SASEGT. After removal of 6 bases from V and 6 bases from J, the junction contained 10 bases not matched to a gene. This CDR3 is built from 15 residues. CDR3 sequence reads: CASSPTSGGRGEQYF. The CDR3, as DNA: TGTGCCAGCAGCCCCACTAGCGGGGGACGCGGCGAGCAGTACTTC.